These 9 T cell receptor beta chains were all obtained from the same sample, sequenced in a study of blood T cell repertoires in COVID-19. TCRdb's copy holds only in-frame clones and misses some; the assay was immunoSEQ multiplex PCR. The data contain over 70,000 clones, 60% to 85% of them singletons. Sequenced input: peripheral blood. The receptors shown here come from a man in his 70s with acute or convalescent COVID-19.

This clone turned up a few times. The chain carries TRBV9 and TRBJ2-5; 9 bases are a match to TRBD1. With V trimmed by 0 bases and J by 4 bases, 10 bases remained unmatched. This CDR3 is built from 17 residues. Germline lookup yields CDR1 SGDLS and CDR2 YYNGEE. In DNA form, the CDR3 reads TGTGCCAGCAGCGTAGACCATGGTTGGACAGGGGCAGAGACCCAGTACTTC. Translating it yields CASSVDHGWTGAETQYF.

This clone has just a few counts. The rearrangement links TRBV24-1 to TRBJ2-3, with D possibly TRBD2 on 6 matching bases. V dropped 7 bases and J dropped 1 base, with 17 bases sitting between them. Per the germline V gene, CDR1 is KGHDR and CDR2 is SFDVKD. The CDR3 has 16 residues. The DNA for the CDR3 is TGTGCCACCAGGGGGACGGAGGGACGGGGCACAGATACGCAGTATTTT. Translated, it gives CATRGTEGRGTDTQYF.

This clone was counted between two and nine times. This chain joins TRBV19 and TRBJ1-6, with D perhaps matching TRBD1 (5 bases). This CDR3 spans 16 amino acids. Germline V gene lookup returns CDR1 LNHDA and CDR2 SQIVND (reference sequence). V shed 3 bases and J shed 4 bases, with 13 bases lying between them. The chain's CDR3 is CASSIGAGFYNSPLHF. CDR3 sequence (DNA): TGTGCCAGTAGTATTGGGGCAGGATTTTATAATTCACCCCTCCACTTT.

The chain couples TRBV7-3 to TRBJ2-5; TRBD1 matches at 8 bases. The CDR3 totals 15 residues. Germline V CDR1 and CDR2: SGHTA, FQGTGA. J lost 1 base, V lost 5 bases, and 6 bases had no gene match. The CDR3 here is CASSAGGSFQETQYF. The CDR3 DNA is TGTGCCAGCAGCGCAGGGGGCTCCTTCCAAGAGACCCAGTACTTC.

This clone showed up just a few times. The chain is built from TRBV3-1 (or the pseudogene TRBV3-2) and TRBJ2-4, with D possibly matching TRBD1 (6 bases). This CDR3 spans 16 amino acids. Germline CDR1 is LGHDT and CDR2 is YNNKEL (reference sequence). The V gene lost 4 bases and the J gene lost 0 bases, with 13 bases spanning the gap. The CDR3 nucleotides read TGTGCCAGCAGCCCGTCACAGGGTCTAGCCAAAAACATTCAGTACTTC. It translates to CASSPSQGLAKNIQYF.

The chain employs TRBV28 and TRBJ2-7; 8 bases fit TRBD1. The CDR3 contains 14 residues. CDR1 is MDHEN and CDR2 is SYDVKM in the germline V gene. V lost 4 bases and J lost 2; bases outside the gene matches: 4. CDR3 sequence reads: CASSWQGAAYEQYF. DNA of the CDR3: TGTGCCAGCAGTTGGCAGGGGGCTGCCTACGAGCAGTACTTC.

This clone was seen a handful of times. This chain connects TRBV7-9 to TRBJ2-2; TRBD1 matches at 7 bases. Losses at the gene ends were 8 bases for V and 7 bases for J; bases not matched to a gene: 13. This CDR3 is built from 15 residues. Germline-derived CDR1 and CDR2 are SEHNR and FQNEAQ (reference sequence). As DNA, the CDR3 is TGTGCCAGCGTCCTTAGACAGGGCGCGGTCGGGGAGCTGTTTTTT. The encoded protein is CASVLRQGAVGELFF.

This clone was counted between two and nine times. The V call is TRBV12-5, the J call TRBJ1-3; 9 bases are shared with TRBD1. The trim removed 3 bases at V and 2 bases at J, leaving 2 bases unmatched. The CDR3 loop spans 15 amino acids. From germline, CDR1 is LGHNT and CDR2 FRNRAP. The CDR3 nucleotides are TGTGCTAGTGGTTTCGGGACAGGGACTGGAAACACCATATATTTT. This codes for CASGFGTGTGNTIYF.

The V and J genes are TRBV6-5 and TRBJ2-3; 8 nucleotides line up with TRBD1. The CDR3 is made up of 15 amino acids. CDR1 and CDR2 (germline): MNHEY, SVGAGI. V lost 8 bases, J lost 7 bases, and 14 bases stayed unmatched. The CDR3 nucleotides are TGTGCCAGCTCCGGACGAGGACAGGGCAGGAATACGCAGTATTTT. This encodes CASSGRGQGRNTQYF.